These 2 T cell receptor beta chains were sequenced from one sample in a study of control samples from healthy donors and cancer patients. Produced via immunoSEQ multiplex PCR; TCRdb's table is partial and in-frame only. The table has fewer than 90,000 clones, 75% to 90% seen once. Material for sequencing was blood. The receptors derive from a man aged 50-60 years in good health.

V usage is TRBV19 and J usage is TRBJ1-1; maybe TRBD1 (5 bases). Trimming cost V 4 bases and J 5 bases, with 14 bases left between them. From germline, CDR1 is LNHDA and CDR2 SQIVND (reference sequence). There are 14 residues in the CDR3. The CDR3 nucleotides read TGTGCCAGTAGTAGTCTCGGGGCGAATACTGAAGCTTTCTTT. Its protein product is CASSSLGANTEAFF.

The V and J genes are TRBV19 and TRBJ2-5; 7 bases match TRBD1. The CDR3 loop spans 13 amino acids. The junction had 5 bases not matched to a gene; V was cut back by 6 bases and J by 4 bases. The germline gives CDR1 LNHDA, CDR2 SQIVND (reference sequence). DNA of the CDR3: TGTGCCAGTAGCACAGGGGTACGAGAGACCCAGTACTTC. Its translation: CASSTGVRETQYF.